The T cell receptor (beta chain) under discussion was sequenced for a study of blood T cells in healthy people across ages. Germline V CDR1 and CDR2: MNHEY, SVGAGI. The ends were cut back, 2 bases at V and 6 bases at J, with 18 bases in the middle. This CDR3 has 16 residues. This clonotype showed up just once. A second PCR, run for roughly 7 to 12 cycles, used a sample-barcoded 5' primer plus a J-beta primer mix. TCRdb fed the 5' RACE reads into MiXCR, producing one record per CDR3 protein. This sample has about 680,000 distinct CDR3 sequences, with around 48% found just once. The chain carries TRBV6-5 and TRBJ2-3, with unresolved D. The sequenced sample was blood. The clonotype comes from an older woman in good health. Written as DNA, the CDR3 is TGTGCCAGCAGTTACGCCCGGACGGAAGGCCTCGATACGCAGTATTTT. This gives the protein CASSYARTEGLDTQYF.